This entry lists 32 T cell receptor beta chains sequenced from one sample in a study of blood T cell repertoires in COVID-19 (dated by TCRdb to about 2020). The protocol used for the library was the immunoSEQ multiplex PCR assay. TCRdb holds this immuneACCESS table with in-frame rearrangements only. Some clones are missing; in checked studies, unresolved V genes explain under half, and the rest has no known cause. The sample table lists roughly 150,000 clones, 75% to 85% of them with a count of one. The ten largest clonotypes hold 7.5% to 8.5% of the sample. Sequenced sample: peripheral blood. All receptors derive from a woman aged 55-69 years with COVID-19, enrolled during active disease.

This sequence joins TRBV30 and TRBJ1-2, with D possibly being TRBD1 (6 bases). V was shortened by 1 base and J by 5 bases, with 8 bases between the two germline ends. CDR1 GTSNPN and CDR2 SVGIG come from the germline V gene (reference sequence). CDR3 length: 12 amino acids. CDR3 sequence: CAWSDRDYGYTF. Written as DNA, the CDR3 is TGTGCCTGGAGTGACAGGGATTATGGCTACACCTTC.

The rearrangement joins TRBV25-1 to TRBJ1-4, with D possibly being TRBD1 (5 bases). V lost 2 bases to trimming and J lost 0 bases, with 7 bases between them. The CDR3 covers 15 residues. The V gene's germline CDR1 is MGHDK and CDR2 SYGVNS. CDR3 bases: TGTGCCAGCAGTGAACGGGGGTCAACTAATGAAAAACTGTTTTTT. This gives the protein CASSERGSTNEKLFF.

This chain connects TRBV2 to TRBJ2-1, with D uncertain. Germline V lookup: CDR1 SNHLY, CDR2 FYNNEI. The CDR3 is 13 residues long. Trimming cost V 3 bases and J 6 bases, with 9 bases left between them. CDR3 coding DNA: TGTGCCAGCAGTGAGAGGCCGGCCAATGAGCAGTTCTTC. It encodes CASSERPANEQFF.

This clone was counted between two and nine times. CDR3 bases: TGTGCCAGCAGTGAATTGGGGGCTCCCTGGTACTTC. Its translation is CASSELGAPWYF. The rearrangement joins TRBV2 to TRBJ2-7, with D possibly matching TRBD1 (6 bases). The CDR3 contains 12 residues. V lost 2 bases to trimming and J lost 12 bases, with 14 bases between them. Germline assignment: CDR1 SNHLY and CDR2 FYNNEI.

This clone has more than one count but fewer than ten. The V gene is TRBV5-4, the J gene TRBJ1-1; D is possibly TRBD1 (5 bases). Germline assignment: CDR1 SGHNT and CDR2 YYREEE (reference sequence). The CDR3 loop spans 13 amino acids. V gave up 2 bases and J gave up 5 bases, with 10 bases separating them. This CDR3 is CASSFPGGTEAFF. In DNA form, the CDR3 reads TGTGCCAGCAGCTTCCCGGGGGGGACTGAAGCTTTCTTT.

The J gene is TRBJ1-3, the V gene TRBV12-3 or TRBV12-4; perhaps TRBD1 as D (5 bases). The V end was cut by 2 bases, the J end by 6 bases, with 8 bases between. The CDR3 sequence is 13 residues long. CDR3 nucleotides: TGTGCCAGCAGTTTATCGGGGGAAAACACCATATATTTT. Residues: CASSLSGENTIYF.

This chain joins TRBV25-1 and TRBJ1-1; tentative D call: TRBD1 (5 bases). This CDR3 spans 16 amino acids. Trimming removed 1 base at V and 0 bases at J, with 12 bases between. Germline-derived CDR1 and CDR2 are MGHDK and SYGVNS. DNA of the CDR3: TGTGCCAGCAGTGAATCTAAGGGGCCAGTGAACACTGAAGCTTTCTTT. Its protein product is CASSESKGPVNTEAFF.

The chain combines TRBV28 with TRBJ2-5; TRBD1 is a possible D gene (5 bases). V lost 4 bases and J 2 bases, leaving 11 bases between the germline ends. Germline assignment: CDR1 MDHEN and CDR2 SYDVKM. The CDR3 length is 14 residues. The CDR3 sequence is CASSSDRLQETQYF. The CDR3 DNA follows: TGTGCCAGCAGTTCCGACAGATTACAAGAGACCCAGTACTTC.

This chain uses TRBV28 with TRBJ1-5; D is perhaps TRBD1 (6 bases). The V end was cut by 7 bases, the J end by 1 base, with 14 bases between. Germline CDR1 reads MDHEN; CDR2 reads SYDVKM. The CDR3 sequence is 15 residues long. The CDR3: CASTVQGSSNQPQHF. The CDR3 DNA reads TGTGCCAGCACCGTACAGGGCTCCAGCAATCAGCCCCAGCATTTT. The full variable domain, with the rest looked up from reference TRBV28 and TRBJ1-5, is DVKVTQSSRYLVKRTGEKVFLECVQDMDHENMFWYRQDPGLGLRLIYFSYDVKMKEKGDIPEGYSVSREKKERFSLILESASTNQTSMYLCASTVQGSSNQPQHFGDGTRLSIL.

The chain recombines TRBV18 with TRBJ1-1; 9 bases agree with TRBD1. This CDR3 has 15 residues. V lost 3 bases and J lost 0; bases outside the gene matches: 2. The germline gives CDR1 KGHSH, CDR2 LQKENI. DNA of the CDR3: TGTGCCAGCTCACCGGGGGACAGGGTGAACACTGAAGCTTTCTTT. Protein sequence: CASSPGDRVNTEAFF. Combining the CDR3 with reference TRBV18 and TRBJ1-1 gives the whole variable domain NAGVMQNPRHLVRRRGQEARLRCSPMKGHSHVYWYRQLPEEGLKFMVYLQKENIIDESGMPKERFSAEFPKEGPSILRIQQVVRGDSAAYFCASSPGDRVNTEAFFGQGTRLTVV.

This clone showed up just a few times. The genes are TRBV27 and TRBJ1-6; 9 bases align to TRBD1. This CDR3 has 14 amino acids. Unmatched junction bases numbered 4, after V lost 5 bases and J lost 8 bases. Looked up from germline, CDR1 is MNHEY and CDR2 is SMNVEV (reference sequence). Here the CDR3 DNA reads TGTGCCAGCAGTCCCGGGACAGGGTATTCACCCCTCCACTTT. Translated: CASSPGTGYSPLHF.

This chain joins TRBV9 and TRBJ1-2, with 7 positions matching TRBD1. V shed 4 bases, J shed 6 bases, and the junction held 12 bases outside the gene matches. The CDR3 consists of 15 residues. Germline values: CDR1 SGDLS, CDR2 YYNGEE. The CDR3 DNA is TGTGCCAGCAGCCTTGATCACAGGGGCGGGGATGGCTACACCTTC. It is translated as CASSLDHRGGDGYTF.

The V and J genes are TRBV5-1 and TRBJ2-2; TRBD2 matches 7 bases. The CDR3 has 15 residues. After removal of 4 bases from V and 1 base from J, the junction contained 4 bases not matched to a gene. Germline V gives CDR1 SGHRS, CDR2 YFSETQ. CDR3 protein: CASSPREGNTGELFF. The CDR3 DNA sequence: TGCGCCAGCAGCCCCAGGGAGGGGAACACCGGGGAGCTGTTTTTT. Combining the CDR3 with reference TRBV5-1 and TRBJ2-2 gives the whole variable domain KAGVTQTPRYLIKTRGQQVTLSCSPISGHRSVSWYQQTPGQGLQFLFEYFSETQRNKGNFPGRFSGRQFSNSRSEMNVSTLELGDSALYLCASSPREGNTGELFFGEGSRLTVL.

The J gene is TRBJ1-2, the V gene TRBV5-1; 11 bases line up with TRBD1. The V and J ends lost 6 bases and 4 bases, in that order; junction bases with no gene match: 14. Germline lookup yields CDR1 SGHRS and CDR2 YFSETQ. This CDR3 has 17 residues. The CDR3 region is CASTPGQGASLSYGYTF. Here the CDR3 DNA reads TGCGCCAGCACCCCAGGACAGGGGGCCTCATTAAGCTATGGCTACACCTTC. Drawing the rest from reference TRBV5-1 and TRBJ1-2, the complete variable domain is KAGVTQTPRYLIKTRGQQVTLSCSPISGHRSVSWYQQTPGQGLQFLFEYFSETQRNKGNFPGRFSGRQFSNSRSEMNVSTLELGDSALYLCASTPGQGASLSYGYTFGSGTRLTVV.

This clone was seen only once. V usage is TRBV3-1 (or the pseudogene TRBV3-2) and J usage is TRBJ1-1, with D unclear. The CDR3 sequence is 13 residues long. The germline CDR1 and CDR2 sequences are LGHDT and YNNKEL (reference sequence). V dropped 2 bases and J dropped 2 bases, with 6 bases sitting between them. The DNA for the CDR3 is TGTGCCAGCAGCCAAACAGATAACACTGAAGCTTTCTTT. This translates into CASSQTDNTEAFF.

The V gene is TRBV28, the J gene TRBJ1-1; no reliable D call. Germline-derived CDR1 and CDR2 are MDHEN and SYDVKM. CDR3 length: 13 residues. V gave up 7 bases and J gave up 8 bases, with 17 bases separating them. CDR3 bases: TGTGCCAGCACCCTGGAGGCCGGGCCCGAAGCTTTCTTT. Amino acids: CASTLEAGPEAFF.

Written as DNA, the CDR3 is TGTGCCACCAGCGCGGGGACAGAGGGCACAGATACGCAGTATTTT. Amino acid sequence: CATSAGTEGTDTQYF. The chain links TRBV15 to TRBJ2-3, with D maybe TRBD1 (7 bases). V was cut by 5 bases and J by 1 base, with 13 bases left in between. Germline lookup yields CDR1 LNHNV and CDR2 YYDKDF (reference sequence). The CDR3 has 15 amino acids.

This chain joins TRBV7-9 and TRBJ2-7; 8 bases map to TRBD1. Germline V gene lookup returns CDR1 SEHNR and CDR2 FQNEAQ (reference sequence). The CDR3 contains 15 residues. V shed 6 bases and J 3 bases; nucleotides not matched to a gene: 10. The CDR3 sequence is CASSRNGQGYYEQYF. The CDR3 bases are TGTGCCAGCAGTCGGAACGGACAGGGTTACTACGAGCAGTACTTC. Full variable domain (outside the CDR3, taken from reference TRBV7-9 and TRBJ2-7): DTGVSQNPRHKITKRGQNVTFRCDPISEHNRLYWYRQTLGQGPEFLTYFQNEAQLEKSRLLSDRFSAERPKGSFSTLEIQRTEQGDSAMYLCASSRNGQGYYEQYFGPGTRLTVT.

The chain employs TRBV7-6 and TRBJ2-5; D is ambiguous. The CDR3 sequence is 15 residues long. Germline V gene sequence: CDR1 SGHVS, CDR2 FNYEAQ. The V end lost 5 bases, the J end lost 1 base, and 14 bases lay between the germline ends. As DNA, the CDR3 is TGTGCCAGCAGCCCCCTGGGCCGTCTCCAAGAGACCCAGTACTTC. Residues: CASSPLGRLQETQYF. The full variable domain, with the rest looked up from reference TRBV7-6 and TRBJ2-5, is GAGVSQSPRYKVTKRGQDVALRCDPISGHVSLYWYRQALGQGPEFLTYFNYEAQQDKSGLPNDRFSAERPEGSISTLTIQRTEQRDSAMYRCASSPLGRLQETQYFGPGTRLLVL.

The genes are TRBV6-5 and TRBJ2-1, with 11 nucleotides matching TRBD2. The CDR3 runs to 15 residues. The V gene's germline CDR1 is MNHEY and CDR2 SVGAGI. The trim removed 7 bases at V and 2 bases at J, leaving 4 bases unmatched. The CDR3 nucleotides read TGTGCCAGCATAATAGCGGGGGGGCCCTACAATGAGCAGTTCTTC. This translates into CASIIAGGPYNEQFF.

In this sample, this clone turned up a few times. CDR3 sequence reads: CASSQERRSLAGTVGLSTDTQYF. As DNA, the CDR3 is TGTGCCAGCAGCCAAGAAAGGCGCTCACTAGCGGGTACGGTGGGGCTTAGCACAGATACGCAGTATTTT. The genes are TRBV3-1 (or the pseudogene TRBV3-2) and TRBJ2-3; 9 bases line up with TRBD2. The CDR3 runs 23 residues. The germline CDR1 and CDR2 sequences are LGHDT and YNNKEL (reference sequence). V lost 0 bases to trimming and J lost 0 bases; unmatched junction nucleotides: 22.

The genes are TRBV6-5 and TRBJ1-6; 7 positions agree with TRBD1. V was clipped by 6 bases and J by 5 bases; unmatched bases: 4. The CDR3 is 14 amino acids. Germline V gene sequence: CDR1 MNHEY, CDR2 SVGAGI. The CDR3 DNA follows: TGTGCCAGCAGGGTGACAGGGAATAATTCACCCCTCCACTTT. Protein: CASRVTGNNSPLHF.

The chain is built from TRBV10-3 and TRBJ2-3; no clear D. CDR1 is ENHRY, CDR2 SYGVKD, per germline. Trimming removed 8 bases at V and 2 bases at J, with 11 bases between. This CDR3 spans 13 amino acids. This chain's CDR3 is CAILSVDTDTQYF. The DNA for the CDR3 is TGTGCCATCCTCAGCGTCGACACAGATACGCAGTATTTT.

The J gene is TRBJ1-2, the V gene TRBV7-2; D not resolved. The CDR3 is 14 amino acids. The V gene's germline CDR1 is SGHTA and CDR2 FQGNSA. V was pared by 3 bases and J by 4 bases, with 12 bases between. The CDR3 loop reads CASSFWFRGYGYTF. The DNA for the CDR3 is TGTGCCAGCAGCTTTTGGTTCCGGGGCTATGGCTACACCTTC.

The rearrangement links TRBV28 to TRBJ1-6; maybe TRBD1 (5 bases). Germline V CDR1 and CDR2: MDHEN, SYDVKM. With 3 bases removed from V and 0 bases from J, the gap between germline ends came to 9 bases. This CDR3 has 16 residues. Here the CDR3 reads CASSLEGNSYNSPLHF. CDR3 nucleotides: TGTGCCAGCAGTTTGGAGGGGAACTCCTATAATTCACCCCTCCACTTT.

Comment on this clone: Other DNA sequences in the sample encode the same CDR3. The CDR3 here is CATSDPGDSSYNEQFF. CDR3 nucleotides: TGTGCCACCAGTGATCCAGGTGATAGCTCCTACAATGAGCAGTTCTTC. The J gene is TRBJ2-1, the V gene TRBV24-1; D unclear. The CDR3 spans 16 residues. V was clipped by 3 bases and J by 0 bases, with 11 bases between them. Germline loops: CDR1 KGHDR, CDR2 SFDVKD.

This clone was counted once. This chain links TRBV24-1 with TRBJ2-5, with D possibly TRBD1 on 6 matching bases. Germline assignment: CDR1 KGHDR and CDR2 SFDVKD. The CDR3 extends over 18 amino acids. V lost 2 bases and J 2 bases, leaving 20 bases between the germline ends. The CDR3 DNA sequence: TGTGCCACCAGTGATTACATTAAACGTGGACAGCTACAAGAGACCCAGTACTTC. Translation gives CATSDYIKRGQLQETQYF.

CDR3 sequence: CASSSQPGGNTEAFF. CDR3 coding DNA: TGTGCCAGCAGCTCACAGCCAGGGGGGAACACTGAAGCTTTCTTT. The gene calls are TRBV11-2 and TRBJ1-1; 7 positions match TRBD1. This CDR3 is built from 15 residues. V was pared by 4 bases and J by 1 base, with 6 bases of the junction left unmatched. Germline V lookup: CDR1 SGHAT, CDR2 FQNNGV.

The gene calls are TRBV14 and TRBJ1-6, with 10 positions matching TRBD1. The CDR3 length is 17 residues. Germline V gene data show CDR1 as SGHDN and CDR2 as FVKESK. The V and J ends lost 0 bases and 9 bases, in that order; junction bases with no gene match: 8. The CDR3 DNA sequence: TGTGCCAGCAGCCAAGATTGGGACAGGGGAAGTTCTTCACCCCTCCACTTT. This gives the protein CASSQDWDRGSSSPLHF.

The chain has TRBV7-9 and TRBJ1-1; possible D gene TRBD1, 5 bases. The CDR3 contains 15 residues. Trimming stripped 5 bases from V and 0 bases from J, with 13 bases between. Germline loops: CDR1 SEHNR, CDR2 FQNEAQ (reference sequence). The CDR3 is CASSPGGGVNTEAFF. CDR3 sequence (DNA): TGTGCCAGCAGCCCCGGCGGGGGGGTGAACACTGAAGCTTTCTTT.

This sequence joins TRBV4-3 and TRBJ1-6; a weak D match, TRBD1 (6 bases). Germline CDR1 LGHNA, CDR2 YSLEER. This CDR3 region has 17 residues. The germline V and J ends were trimmed by 0 bases and 9 bases, with 18 bases remaining between them. CDR3 DNA: TGCGCCAGCAGCCAAGATCTCACCGGGGGGCGGCCTTCACCCCTCCACTTT. This translates into CASSQDLTGGRPSPLHF.

The chain is built from TRBV9 and TRBJ2-3; TRBD1 is a possible D gene (6 bases). Trimming shortened V by 3 bases and J by 7 bases, and 18 bases separated the two germline ends. The CDR3 loop spans 15 amino acids. CDR1 SGDLS and CDR2 YYNGEE come from the germline V gene. The CDR3, as DNA: TGTGCCAGCAGCGAAACAGGGACCGAACAAAATACGCAGTATTTT. As protein: CASSETGTEQNTQYF. Variable domain in full (rest from reference TRBV9 and TRBJ2-3): DSGVTQTPKHLITATGQRVTLRCSPRSGDLSVYWYQQSLDQGLQFLIQYYNGEERAKGNILERFSAQQFPDLHSELNLSSLELGDSALYFCASSETGTEQNTQYFGPGTRLTVL.